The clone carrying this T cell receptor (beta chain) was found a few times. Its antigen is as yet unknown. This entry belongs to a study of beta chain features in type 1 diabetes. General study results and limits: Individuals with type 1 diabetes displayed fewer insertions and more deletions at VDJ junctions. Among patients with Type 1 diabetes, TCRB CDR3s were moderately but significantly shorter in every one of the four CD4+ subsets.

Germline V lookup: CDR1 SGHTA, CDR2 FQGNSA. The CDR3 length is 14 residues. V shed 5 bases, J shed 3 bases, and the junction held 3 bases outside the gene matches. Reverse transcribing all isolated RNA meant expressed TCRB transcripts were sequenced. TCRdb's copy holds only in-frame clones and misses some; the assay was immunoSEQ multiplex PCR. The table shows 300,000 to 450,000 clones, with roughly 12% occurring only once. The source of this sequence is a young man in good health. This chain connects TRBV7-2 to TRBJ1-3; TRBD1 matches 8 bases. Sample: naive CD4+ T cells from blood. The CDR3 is CASSRDRGGNTIYF. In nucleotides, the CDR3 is TGTGCCAGCAGCCGAGACAGGGGTGGAAACACCATATATTTT.